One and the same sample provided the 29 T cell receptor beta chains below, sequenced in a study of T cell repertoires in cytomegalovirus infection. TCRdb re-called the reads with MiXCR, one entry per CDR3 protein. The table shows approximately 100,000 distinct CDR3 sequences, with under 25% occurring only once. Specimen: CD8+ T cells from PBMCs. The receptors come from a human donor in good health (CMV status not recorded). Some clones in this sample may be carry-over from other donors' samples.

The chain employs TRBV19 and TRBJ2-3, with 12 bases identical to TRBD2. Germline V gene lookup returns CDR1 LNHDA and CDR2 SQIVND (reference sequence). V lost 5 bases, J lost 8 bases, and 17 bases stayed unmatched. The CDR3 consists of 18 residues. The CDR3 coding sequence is TGTGCCAGTAGTCCCCTAGCTCTGACTAGCGGGGGCTCGGGTACGCAGTATTTT. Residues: CASSPLALTSGGSGTQYF.

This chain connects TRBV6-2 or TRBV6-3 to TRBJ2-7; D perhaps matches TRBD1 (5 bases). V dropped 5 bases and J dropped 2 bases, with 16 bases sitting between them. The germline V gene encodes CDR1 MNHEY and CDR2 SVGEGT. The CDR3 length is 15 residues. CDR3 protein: CASSQDTPGTYEQYF. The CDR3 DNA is TGTGCCAGCAGTCAGGACACCCCTGGGACCTACGAGCAGTACTTC.

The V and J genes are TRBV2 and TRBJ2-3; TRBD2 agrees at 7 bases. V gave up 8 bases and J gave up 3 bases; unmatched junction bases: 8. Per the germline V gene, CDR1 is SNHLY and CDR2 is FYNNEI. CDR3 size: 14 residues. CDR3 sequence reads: CASEGRGLTDTQYF. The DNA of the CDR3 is TGTGCCAGCGAAGGGAGGGGTCTGACAGATACGCAGTATTTT.

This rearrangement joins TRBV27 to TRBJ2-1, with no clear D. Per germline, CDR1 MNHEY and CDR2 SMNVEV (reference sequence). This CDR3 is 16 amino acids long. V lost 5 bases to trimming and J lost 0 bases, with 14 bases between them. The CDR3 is CASSHALWSSYNEQFF. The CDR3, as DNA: TGTGCCAGCAGTCACGCTCTGTGGAGCTCCTACAATGAGCAGTTCTTC.

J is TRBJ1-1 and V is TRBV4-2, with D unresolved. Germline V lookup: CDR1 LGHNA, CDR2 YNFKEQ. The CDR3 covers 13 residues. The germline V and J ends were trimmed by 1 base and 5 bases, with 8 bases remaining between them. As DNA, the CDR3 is TGTGCCAGCAGCCAAGTAACCGGGACTGAAGCTTTCTTT. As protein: CASSQVTGTEAFF.

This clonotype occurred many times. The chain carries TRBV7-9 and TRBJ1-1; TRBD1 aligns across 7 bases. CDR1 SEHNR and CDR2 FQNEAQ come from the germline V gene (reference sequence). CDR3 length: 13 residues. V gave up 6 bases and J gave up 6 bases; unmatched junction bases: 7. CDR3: CASSPTGVPEAFF. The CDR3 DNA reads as TGTGCCAGCAGTCCAACAGGGGTCCCTGAAGCTTTCTTT.

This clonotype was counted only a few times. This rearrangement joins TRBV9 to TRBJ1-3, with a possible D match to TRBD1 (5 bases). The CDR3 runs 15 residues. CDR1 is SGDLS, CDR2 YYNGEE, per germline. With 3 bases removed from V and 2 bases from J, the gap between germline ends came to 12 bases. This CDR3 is CASSGGEPAGNTIYF. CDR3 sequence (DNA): TGTGCCAGCAGCGGGGGGGAGCCCGCTGGAAACACCATATATTTT.

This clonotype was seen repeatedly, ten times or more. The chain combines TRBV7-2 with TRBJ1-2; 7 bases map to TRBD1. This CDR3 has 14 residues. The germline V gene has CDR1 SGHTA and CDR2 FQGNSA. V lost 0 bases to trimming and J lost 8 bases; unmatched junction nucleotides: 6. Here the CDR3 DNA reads TGTGCCAGCAGCTTAGCGCTGACAGGGCAAGGCTACACCTTC. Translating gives CASSLALTGQGYTF.

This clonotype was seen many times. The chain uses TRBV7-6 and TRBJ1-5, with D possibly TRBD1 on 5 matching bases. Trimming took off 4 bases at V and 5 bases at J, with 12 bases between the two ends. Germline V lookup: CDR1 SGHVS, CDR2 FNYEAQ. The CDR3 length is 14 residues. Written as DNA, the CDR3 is TGTGCCAGCAGCTCCACAGGCCCGGATCAGCCCCAGCATTTT. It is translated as CASSSTGPDQPQHF.

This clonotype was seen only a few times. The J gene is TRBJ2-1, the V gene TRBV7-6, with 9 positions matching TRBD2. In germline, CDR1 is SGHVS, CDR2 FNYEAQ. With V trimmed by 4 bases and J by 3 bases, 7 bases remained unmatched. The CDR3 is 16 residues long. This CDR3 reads CASSSLAGENYNEQFF. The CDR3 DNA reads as TGTGCCAGCAGCTCCTTAGCGGGGGAAAACTACAATGAGCAGTTCTTC.

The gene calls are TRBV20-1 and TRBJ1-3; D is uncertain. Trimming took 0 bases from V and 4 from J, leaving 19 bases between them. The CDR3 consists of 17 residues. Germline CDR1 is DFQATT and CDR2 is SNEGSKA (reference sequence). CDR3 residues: CSARDHIIAREGNTIYF. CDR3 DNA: TGCAGTGCTAGAGATCATATCATCGCTCGCGAAGGAAACACCATATATTTT.

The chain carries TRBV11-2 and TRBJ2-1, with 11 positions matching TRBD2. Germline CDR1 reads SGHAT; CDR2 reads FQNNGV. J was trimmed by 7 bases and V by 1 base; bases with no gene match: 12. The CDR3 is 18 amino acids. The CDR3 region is CASSLGGSSGRFDNEQFF. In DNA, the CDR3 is TGTGCCAGCAGCTTAGGAGGGTCTAGCGGGAGGTTTGATAATGAGCAGTTCTTC.

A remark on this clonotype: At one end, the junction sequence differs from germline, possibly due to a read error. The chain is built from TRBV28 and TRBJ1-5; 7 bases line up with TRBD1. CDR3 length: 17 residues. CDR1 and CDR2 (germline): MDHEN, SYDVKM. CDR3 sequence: CVSSPPGQEAVLQPQHF. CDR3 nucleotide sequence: TGTGTCAGCAGCCCCCCCGGACAGGAAGCCGTACTTCAGCCCCAGCATTTT.

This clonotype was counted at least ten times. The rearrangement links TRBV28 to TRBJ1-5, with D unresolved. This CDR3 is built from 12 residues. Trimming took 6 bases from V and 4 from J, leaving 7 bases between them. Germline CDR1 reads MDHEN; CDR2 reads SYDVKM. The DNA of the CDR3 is TGTGCCAGCAGCGCTGGAAATCAGCCCCAGCATTTT. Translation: CASSAGNQPQHF.

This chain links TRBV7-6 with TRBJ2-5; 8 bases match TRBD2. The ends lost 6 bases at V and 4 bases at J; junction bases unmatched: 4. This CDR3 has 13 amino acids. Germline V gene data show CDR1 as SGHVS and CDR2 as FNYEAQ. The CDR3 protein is CASRVAGRETQYF. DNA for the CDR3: TGTGCCAGCAGAGTAGCGGGACGAGAGACCCAGTACTTC.

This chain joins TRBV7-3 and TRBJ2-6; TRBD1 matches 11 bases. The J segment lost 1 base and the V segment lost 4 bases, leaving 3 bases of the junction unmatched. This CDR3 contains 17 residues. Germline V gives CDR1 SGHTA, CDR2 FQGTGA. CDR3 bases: TGTGCCAGCAGCTCGGACAGGGGGCGATCTGGGGCCAACGTCCTGACTTTC. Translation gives CASSSDRGRSGANVLTF.

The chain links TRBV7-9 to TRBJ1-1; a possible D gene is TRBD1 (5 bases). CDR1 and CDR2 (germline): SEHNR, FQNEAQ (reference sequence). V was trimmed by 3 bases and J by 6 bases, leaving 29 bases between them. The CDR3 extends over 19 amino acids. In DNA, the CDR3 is TGTGCCAGCAGCTTTAGACCGAACATCGAACAGGTCGAATTGGCTGAAGCTTTCTTT. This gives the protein CASSFRPNIEQVELAEAFF.

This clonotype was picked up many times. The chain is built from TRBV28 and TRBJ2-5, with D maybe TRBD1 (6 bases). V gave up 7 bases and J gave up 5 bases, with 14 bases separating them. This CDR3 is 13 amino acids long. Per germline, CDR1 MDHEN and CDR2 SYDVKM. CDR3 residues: CASKSDRKETQYF. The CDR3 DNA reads TGTGCCAGCAAGAGCGACAGGAAGGAGACCCAGTACTTC.

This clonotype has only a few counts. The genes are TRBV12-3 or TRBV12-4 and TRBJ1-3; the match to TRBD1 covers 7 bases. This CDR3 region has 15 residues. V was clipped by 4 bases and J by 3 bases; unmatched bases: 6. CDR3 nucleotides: TGTGCCAGCAGTTCCACCAGGGGGAGTGGAAACACCATATATTTT. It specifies CASSSTRGSGNTIYF.

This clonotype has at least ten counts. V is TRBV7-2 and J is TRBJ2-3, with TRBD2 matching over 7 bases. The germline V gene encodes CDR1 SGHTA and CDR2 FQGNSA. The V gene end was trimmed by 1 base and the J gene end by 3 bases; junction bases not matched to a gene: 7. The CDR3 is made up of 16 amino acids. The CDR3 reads CASSLELAGVTDTQYF. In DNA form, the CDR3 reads TGTGCCAGCAGCTTAGAACTGGCGGGAGTAACAGATACGCAGTATTTT. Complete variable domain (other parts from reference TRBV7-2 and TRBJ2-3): GAGVSQSPSNKVTEKGKDVELRCDPISGHTALYWYRQSLGQGLEFLIYFQGNSAPDKSGLPSDRFSAERTGGSVSTLTIQRTQQEDSAVYLCASSLELAGVTDTQYFGPGTRLTVL.

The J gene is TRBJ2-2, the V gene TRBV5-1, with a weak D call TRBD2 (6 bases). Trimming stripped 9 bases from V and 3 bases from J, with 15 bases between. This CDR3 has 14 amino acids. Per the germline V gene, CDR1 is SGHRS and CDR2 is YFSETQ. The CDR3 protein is CATTEGRYTGELFF. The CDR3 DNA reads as TGCGCCACAACGGAGGGCCGGTACACCGGGGAGCTGTTTTTT. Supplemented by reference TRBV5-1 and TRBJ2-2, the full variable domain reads KAGVTQTPRYLIKTRGQQVTLSCSPISGHRSVSWYQQTPGQGLQFLFEYFSETQRNKGNFPGRFSGRQFSNSRSEMNVSTLELGDSALYLCATTEGRYTGELFFGEGSRLTVL.

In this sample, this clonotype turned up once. The CDR3 sequence: CASWDRYSDEQYF. As DNA, the CDR3 is TGTGCCAGCTGGGACAGGTACAGCGACGAGCAGTACTTC. The rearrangement links TRBV27 to TRBJ2-7; TRBD1 aligns across 8 bases. Germline CDR1 reads MNHEY; CDR2 reads SMNVEV (reference sequence). The CDR3 is made up of 13 amino acids. V dropped 8 bases and J dropped 5; count of bases not matched to a gene: 8.

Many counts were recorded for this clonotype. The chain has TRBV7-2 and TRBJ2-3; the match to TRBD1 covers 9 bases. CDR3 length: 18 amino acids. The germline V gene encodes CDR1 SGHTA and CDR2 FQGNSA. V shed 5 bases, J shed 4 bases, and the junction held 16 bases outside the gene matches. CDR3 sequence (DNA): TGTGCCAGCAGCCGACCCAATTGGACAGGGGTTGGGGCAGATACGCAGTATTTT. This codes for CASSRPNWTGVGADTQYF. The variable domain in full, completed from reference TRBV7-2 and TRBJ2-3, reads GAGVSQSPSNKVTEKGKDVELRCDPISGHTALYWYRQSLGQGLEFLIYFQGNSAPDKSGLPSDRFSAERTGGSVSTLTIQRTQQEDSAVYLCASSRPNWTGVGADTQYFGPGTRLTVL.

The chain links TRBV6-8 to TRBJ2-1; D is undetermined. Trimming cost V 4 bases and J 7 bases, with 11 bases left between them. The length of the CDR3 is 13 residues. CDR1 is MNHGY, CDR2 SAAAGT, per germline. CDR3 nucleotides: TGTGCCAGCAGTTTTAACGAAGGAAATGAGCAGTTCTTC. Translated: CASSFNEGNEQFF.

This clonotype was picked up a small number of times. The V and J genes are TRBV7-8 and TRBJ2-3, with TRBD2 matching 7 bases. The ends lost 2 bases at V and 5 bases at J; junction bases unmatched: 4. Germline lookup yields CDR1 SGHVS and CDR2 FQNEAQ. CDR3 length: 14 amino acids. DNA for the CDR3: TGTGCCAGCAGCTTATTCATAGCGGGAGATACGCAGTATTTT. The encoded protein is CASSLFIAGDTQYF.

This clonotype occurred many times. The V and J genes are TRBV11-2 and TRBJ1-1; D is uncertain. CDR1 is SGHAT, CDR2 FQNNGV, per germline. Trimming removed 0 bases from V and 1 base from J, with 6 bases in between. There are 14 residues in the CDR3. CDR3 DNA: TGTGCCAGCAGCTTAGATCCGGGGAACACTGAAGCTTTCTTT. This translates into CASSLDPGNTEAFF.

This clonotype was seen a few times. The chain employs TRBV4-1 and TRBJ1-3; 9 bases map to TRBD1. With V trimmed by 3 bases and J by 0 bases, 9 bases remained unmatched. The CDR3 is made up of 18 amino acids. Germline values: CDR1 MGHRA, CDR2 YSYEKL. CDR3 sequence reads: CASSQVEQGASSGNTIYF. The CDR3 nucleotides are TGCGCCAGCAGCCAGGTGGAACAGGGGGCCTCCTCTGGAAACACCATATATTTT.

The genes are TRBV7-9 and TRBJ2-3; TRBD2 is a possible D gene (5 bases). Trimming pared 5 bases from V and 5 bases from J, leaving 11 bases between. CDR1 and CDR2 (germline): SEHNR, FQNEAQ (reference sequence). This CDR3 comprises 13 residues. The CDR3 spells CASSPGGLDTQYF. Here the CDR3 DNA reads TGTGCCAGCAGCCCAGGAGGACTAGATACGCAGTATTTT.

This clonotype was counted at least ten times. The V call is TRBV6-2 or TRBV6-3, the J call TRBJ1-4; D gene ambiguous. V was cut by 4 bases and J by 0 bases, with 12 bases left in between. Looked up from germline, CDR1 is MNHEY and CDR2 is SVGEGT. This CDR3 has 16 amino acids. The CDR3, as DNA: TGTGCCAGCAGTTCCGCCGCGGATGCAACTAATGAAAAACTGTTTTTT. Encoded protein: CASSSAADATNEKLFF.